This TCR beta chain stems from a study of cytomegalovirus exposure and HLA in healthy donors (dated by TCRdb to about 2017). The study in broad terms: An earlier analysis of 587 of the donors reported approximately 280 Gb of sequence data and 117 million unique TCR beta sequences obtained from about 179 million T cells. An early release that covered fewer than 750 HLA-typed donors contained 250 to 350 gigabases of sequencing data and around 85 million unique TCR sequences. Of the roughly 400 genotyped donors, over 80% were placed in the genetic ancestry cluster associated with self-reported Caucasian donors. The study aimed to test whether cataloging public T cell receptors could reveal signatures of past pathogen exposure. The study used immunosequencing to profile the T cell repertoires of approximately 690 subjects and linked those repertoires to cytomegalovirus serostatus. A separate validation cohort of over 95 different subjects was used in addition to the roughly 620-subject first cohort. The study combined high-throughput TCR immunosequencing, statistical association of individual TCRs with disease status, and machine learning to predict cytomegalovirus infection status. To study patterns of TCR occurrence, a later analysis re-analyzed previously published TCR beta repertoires from hundreds of donors and added high-resolution HLA genotyping. The later analysis used no new phenotypic data to find candidate immune exposures, relying instead on TCR beta sequences and their occurrence across donors. An earlier analysis of some 500 of the donors used high-throughput TCR beta sequencing to judge whether each TCR beta V gene segment behaved as functional or pseudogenic. Alongside the repertoire data, information on donor age, sex, ethnicity and CMV serostatus was compiled. Genome-wide SNP genotypes for about three fifths of the 666 donors were used in a later genetic analysis, which treated that subset as a discovery cohort. All discovery cohort repertoires had been generated using a single sequencing platform. Both class I and class II loci were covered by HLA typing, at four-digit resolution. The number of donors typed differed by locus, with about 629-630 for A, B, C, DRB1 and DQB1, over 500 for DQA1, 606 for DPA1, and some 470 for DPB1. Four or five DR-DQ haplotypes were handled as single units for association and clustering because linkage in the cohort was strong. Among about 410 genotyped donors of the cohort, an average of roughly 230,000 unique TCR beta nucleotide sequences was sequenced per donor, of which 15% to 20% were non-productive.

The library relied on the immunoSEQ multiplex PCR assay. For the multiplex PCR, a mixture combining 60 forward primers for TCR Vbeta segments and 13 reverse primers for TCR Jbeta segments was used. The CDR3 region of rearranged TCR beta genes was amplified from genomic DNA with a multiplex PCR assay. The amplified TCR beta libraries were sequenced on the Illumina HiSeq System as 87-base-pair reads. The original pipeline was this. In a later analysis, tens of millions of unique TCR beta chains were counted across the 500 to 850 repertoires, and roughly 9.9 million of these chains were shared by at least two donors. Raw reads were error-corrected and collapsed into unique sequences with a nearest-neighbor algorithm that merged closely related sequences to remove PCR and sequencing errors. Alignment of CDR3 sequences to IMGT reference sequences was used to assign V, D and J gene segments. For a sequence to be retained, a match of at least six nucleotides was required to both a V gene segment and a J gene segment. Rearrangements were classified as productive when the CDR3 lacked stop codons and remained in frame with V and J, and all other rearrangements were classified as non-productive. Following IMGT convention, CDR3 was defined as the stretch from the second conserved V-encoded cysteine to the conserved J-encoded phenylalanine. In an earlier analysis of just under 600 of the donors, sequences lacking an unambiguous match to a single V gene segment were excluded. In an earlier analysis of more than 500 of the donors, a V segment was called functional when productive rearrangements were above 56.7%, and segregating when the standard deviation between donors exceeded 5%. A statistical classification framework was developed to diagnose cytomegalovirus status using the catalog of TCR beta chain sequences. In a later analysis, V and J genes were assigned by comparing TCR nucleotide sequences against IMGT/GENE-DB human TR gene sequences. The TCRdist pipeline was used in a later analysis to assign CDR3 sequences and most-parsimonious VDJ recombination scenarios. In a later analysis, each TCR beta chain was defined by its CDR3 amino acid sequence together with its V-gene family, and reads without a unique V-gene family were excluded. To address suspected cross-contamination and a sequencing artifact, a later analysis removed around 590 highly shared, low-generation-probability nucleotide sequences. In a later analysis, a clonal expansion index for each public chain was calculated from normalized within-repertoire ranks of inferred template counts. A later analysis computed generation probabilities with a VDJ recombination model fitted to out-of-frame rearrangements, and checked the results against IGoR. In a later analysis, TCR-TCR, TCR-HLA and TCR-CMV co-occurrence was scored with hypergeometric tests, and a repertoire-size bias correction was applied to TCR pairs. To estimate false discovery rates, a later analysis permuted the HLA or CMV assignments 20 times. A later analysis grouped co-occurring TCRs with DBSCAN, adding TCRdist sequence similarity when clustering within HLA-allele-positive subsets. Repertoires with fewer than 30,000 or more than 120,000 public chains were left out of co-occurrence clustering, as were a handful of repertoires with anomalous nucleotide sharing. Drawn from immuneACCESS, this table holds only the in-frame rearrangements with V and J called that TCRdb kept. Clones are partly lost; checked studies trace under half to an unresolved V gene and leave the rest unexplained. The V and J calls and clone size come from that table; D and trimming were worked out from the DNA. The sample contains under 250,000 clones, roughly 85% of them found a single time. Roughly 0.24% of the sample is in the top ten clones.

Summary of the overall study and its limitations: A group of highly shared sequence variants was considered likely to be a technical artifact of the sequencing pipeline. Specific HLA alleles were associated with 15,000 to 20,000 TCR beta sequences at a false discovery rate of 0.05 in a later analysis. According to a later genetic analysis, donors in an Asian-associated ancestry cluster had fewer N-insertions in productive TCRs than the approximately 610-donor mean. Broadly in line with IMGT annotations, most TCR beta V segments showed up in productive rearrangements about 90% or about 30% of the time in an earlier analysis of 450 to 750 of the donors. A further reported finding was that TCR beta sequences accurately predicted the HLA-A and HLA-B alleles for most subjects in the first cohort. Linkage disequilibrium might explain the correlated functional status among segregating V segments, but an unknown experimental factor could not be ruled out. In vitro tests confirmed that a few of the cytomegalovirus-associated TCR beta chains recognize cytomegalovirus antigens. The cohort was sequenced for TCR beta chains only, and without alpha or paired-chain data the features that could be detected were limited. A later analysis found that most CMV-associated TCR beta chains appeared HLA-restricted, with HLA associations seemingly driven largely by CMV exposure. Because counts were too low, some 17 rarely observed V segments, including chromosome 9 orphons, were excluded from the earlier analysis of about 500 of the donors. V-gene and J-gene trimming of TCR beta chains was associated with a missense DCLRE1C variant in a later genetic analysis, and the association was replicated in an independent cohort. When HLA alleles, especially DR and DQ, strongly co-occurred, TCR associations were difficult to assign to individual alleles. For the cohort, immune exposure information was limited to CMV serostatus. Because HLA typing was unavailable for some donors at each locus, only the typed subset was used in association tests. A later analysis found that HLA-associated TCR beta chains were more clonally expanded and had lower generation probabilities than equally common non-associated chains. The classifier was reported to diagnose cytomegalovirus status with high specificity and sensitivity in both the original and validation cohorts. The authors suggested that the approach could potentially be extended to other disease states and immunological phenotypes. In the study, 164 TCR beta chains were listed as associated with cytomegalovirus. Sequencing depth was assumed to be roughly uniform across donors in the presence/absence analyses, though that assumption may not hold. Across donors, most TCR sequences were observed very rarely, whereas some public TCRs were present in many individuals. A later analysis reported that several top co-occurrence clusters appeared linked to parvovirus B19, influenza, CMV and Epstein-Barr virus. A later analysis found that TCR association rates varied across HLA loci, with DRB1 alleles showing the most associated TCRs and HLA-C alleles the fewest.

With regard to this clone: The clone's antigen remains unknown. No base quality values were provided; no much bigger clone lies one nucleotide off.

The cohort consisted of 650 to 700 healthy bone marrow donors. At the time of sampling, every cohort member was nominally healthy, though immune exposures that went unrecorded were likely present. The donor tested CMV seronegative and was one of the 352 seronegative cohort members. Every donor gave a peripheral blood sample, and the peripheral blood mononuclear cells from that sample were used for TCR beta sequencing. The Qiagen DNeasy Blood Extraction Kit was used to extract genomic DNA from the blood cell samples. The sequence derives from a girl aged 2 to 10 in good health and CMV-seronegative. Sequencing was carried out using PBMCs.

Here is the DNA: TGTGCCAGCAGCATCAACAGGGGGCAGACAGATACGCAGTATTTT. This is translated as CASSINRGQTDTQYF. The rearranged chain carries TRBV5-4 and TRBJ2-3, and TRBD1 matches 9 of the central bases. The CDR3 holds 15 amino acids from the cysteine to the phenylalanine. Left in the record is the CDR3 DNA by itself, 45 bases read in frame from the first base. Via the germline V gene (reference sequence), CDR1 is SGHNT and CDR2 YYREEE. V is trimmed back by 4 bases and J by 3 bases, and the junction contains 6 bases that no gene match accounts for.